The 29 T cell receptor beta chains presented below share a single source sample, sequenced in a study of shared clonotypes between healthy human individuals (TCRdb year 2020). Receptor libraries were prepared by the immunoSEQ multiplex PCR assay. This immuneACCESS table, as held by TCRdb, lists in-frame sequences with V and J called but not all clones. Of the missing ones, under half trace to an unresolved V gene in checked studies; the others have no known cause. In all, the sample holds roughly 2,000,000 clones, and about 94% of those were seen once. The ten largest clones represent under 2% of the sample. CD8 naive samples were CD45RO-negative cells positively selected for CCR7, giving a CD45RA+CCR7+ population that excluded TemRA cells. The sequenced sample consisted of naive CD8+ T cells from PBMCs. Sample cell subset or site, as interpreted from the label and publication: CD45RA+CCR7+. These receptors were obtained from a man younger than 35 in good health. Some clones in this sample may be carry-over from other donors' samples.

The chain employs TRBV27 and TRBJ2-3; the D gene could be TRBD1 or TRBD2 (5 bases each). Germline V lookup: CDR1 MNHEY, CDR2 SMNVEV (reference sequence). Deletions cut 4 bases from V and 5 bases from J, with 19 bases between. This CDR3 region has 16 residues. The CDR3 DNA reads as TGTGCCAGCAGTTACCTGGGTCTAGCTCAGGGAGATACGCAGTATTTT. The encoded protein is CASSYLGLAQGDTQYF.

The CDR3 protein is CASTPLAYKTYNEQFF. DNA of the CDR3: TGTGCCAGCACCCCACTAGCGTACAAGACGTACAATGAGCAGTTCTTC. This chain connects TRBV13 to TRBJ2-1; TRBD2 aligns across 7 bases. The germline CDR1 and CDR2 sequences are PRHDT and FYEKMQ (reference sequence). The junction had 13 bases not matched to a gene; V was cut back by 7 bases and J by 4 bases. The CDR3 totals 16 residues.

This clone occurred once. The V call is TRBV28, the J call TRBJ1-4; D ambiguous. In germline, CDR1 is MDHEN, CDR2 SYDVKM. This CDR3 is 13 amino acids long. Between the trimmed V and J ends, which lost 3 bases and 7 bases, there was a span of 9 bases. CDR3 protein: CASSLRYPEKLFF. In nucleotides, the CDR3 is TGTGCCAGCAGTTTGAGGTATCCTGAAAAACTGTTTTTT.

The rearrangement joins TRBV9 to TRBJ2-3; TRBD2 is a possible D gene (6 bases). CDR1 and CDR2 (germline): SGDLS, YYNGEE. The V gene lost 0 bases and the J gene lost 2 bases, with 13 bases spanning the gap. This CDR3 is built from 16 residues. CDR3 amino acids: CASSVGAGLYTDTQYF. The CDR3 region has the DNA TGTGCCAGCAGCGTAGGGGCGGGGTTGTACACAGATACGCAGTATTTT.

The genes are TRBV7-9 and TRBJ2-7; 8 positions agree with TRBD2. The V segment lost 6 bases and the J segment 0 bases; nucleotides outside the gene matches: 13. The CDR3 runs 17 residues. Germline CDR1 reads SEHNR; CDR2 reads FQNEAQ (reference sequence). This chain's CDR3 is CASRGGRTNSGSYEQYF. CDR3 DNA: TGTGCCAGCAGGGGCGGGAGGACCAATTCGGGCTCCTACGAGCAGTACTTC.

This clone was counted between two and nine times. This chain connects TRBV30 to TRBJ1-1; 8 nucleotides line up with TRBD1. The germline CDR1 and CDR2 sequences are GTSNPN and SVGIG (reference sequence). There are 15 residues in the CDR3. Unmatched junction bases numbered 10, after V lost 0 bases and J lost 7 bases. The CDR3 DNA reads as TGTGCCTGGAGTGTGTGGCAGGGGGCGAACCTTGAAGCTTTCTTT. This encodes CAWSVWQGANLEAFF. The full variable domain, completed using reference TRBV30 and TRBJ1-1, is SQTIHQWPATLVQPVGSPLSLECTVEGTSNPNLYWYRQAAGRGLQLLFYSVGIGQISSEVPQNLSASRPQDRQFILSSKKLLLSDSGFYLCAWSVWQGANLEAFFGQGTRLTVV.

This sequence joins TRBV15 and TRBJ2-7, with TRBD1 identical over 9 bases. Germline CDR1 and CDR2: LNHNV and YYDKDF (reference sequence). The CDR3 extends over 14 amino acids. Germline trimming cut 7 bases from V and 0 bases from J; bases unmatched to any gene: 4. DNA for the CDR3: TGTGCCACCAAGGGGACAGGGAGCTCCTACGAGCAGTACTTC. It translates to CATKGTGSSYEQYF.

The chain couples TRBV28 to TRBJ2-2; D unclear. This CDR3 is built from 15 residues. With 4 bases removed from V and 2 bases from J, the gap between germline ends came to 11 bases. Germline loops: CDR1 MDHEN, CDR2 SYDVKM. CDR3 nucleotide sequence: TGTGCCAGCAGTTCCGGTCAGATTAACACCGGGGAGCTGTTTTTT. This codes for CASSSGQINTGELFF.

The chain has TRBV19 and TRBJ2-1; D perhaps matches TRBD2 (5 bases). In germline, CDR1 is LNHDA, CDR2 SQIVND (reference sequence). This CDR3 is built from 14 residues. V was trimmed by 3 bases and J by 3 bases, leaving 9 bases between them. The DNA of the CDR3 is TGTGCCAGTAGTATGGGGAGAAACTACAATGAGCAGTTCTTC. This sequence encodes CASSMGRNYNEQFF.

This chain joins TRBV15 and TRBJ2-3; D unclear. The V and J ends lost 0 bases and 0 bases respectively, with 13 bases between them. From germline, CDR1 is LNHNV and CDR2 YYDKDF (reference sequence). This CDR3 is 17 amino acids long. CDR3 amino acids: CATSRDSFGYSTDTQYF. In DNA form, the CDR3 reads TGTGCCACCAGCAGAGATTCTTTCGGGTATAGCACAGATACGCAGTATTTT.

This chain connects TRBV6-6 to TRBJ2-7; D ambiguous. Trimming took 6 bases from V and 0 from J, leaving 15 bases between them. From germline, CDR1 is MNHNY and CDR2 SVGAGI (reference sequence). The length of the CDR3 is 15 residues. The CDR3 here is CASSHDIFSSYEQYF. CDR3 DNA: TGTGCCAGCAGCCACGACATTTTTAGCTCCTACGAGCAGTACTTC.

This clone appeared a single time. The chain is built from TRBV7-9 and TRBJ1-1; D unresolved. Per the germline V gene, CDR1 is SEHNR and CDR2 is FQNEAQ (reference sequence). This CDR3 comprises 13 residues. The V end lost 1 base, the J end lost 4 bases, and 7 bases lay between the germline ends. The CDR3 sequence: CASSLVTSTEAFF. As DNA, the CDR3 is TGTGCCAGCAGCTTAGTGACCTCCACTGAAGCTTTCTTT.

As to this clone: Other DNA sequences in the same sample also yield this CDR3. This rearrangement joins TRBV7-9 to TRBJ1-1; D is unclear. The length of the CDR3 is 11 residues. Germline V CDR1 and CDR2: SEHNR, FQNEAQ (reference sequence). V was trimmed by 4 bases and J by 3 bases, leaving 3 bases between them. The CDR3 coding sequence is TGTGCCAGCAGCTCCTACACTGAAGCTTTCTTT. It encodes CASSSYTEAFF.

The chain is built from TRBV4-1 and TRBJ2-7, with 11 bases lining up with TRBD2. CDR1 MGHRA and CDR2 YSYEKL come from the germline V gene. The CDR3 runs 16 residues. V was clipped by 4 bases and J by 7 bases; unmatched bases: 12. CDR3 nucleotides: TGCGCCAGCAGCCCCCAGAGGACTAGCGGGTGGCCGGAGCAGTACTTC. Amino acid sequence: CASSPQRTSGWPEQYF.

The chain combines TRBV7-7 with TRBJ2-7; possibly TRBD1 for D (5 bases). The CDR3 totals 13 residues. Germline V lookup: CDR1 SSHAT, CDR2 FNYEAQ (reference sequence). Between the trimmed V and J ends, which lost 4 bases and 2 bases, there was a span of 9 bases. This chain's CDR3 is CASSSGSTYEQYF. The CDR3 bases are TGTGCCAGCAGCTCAGGGTCTACCTACGAGCAGTACTTC.

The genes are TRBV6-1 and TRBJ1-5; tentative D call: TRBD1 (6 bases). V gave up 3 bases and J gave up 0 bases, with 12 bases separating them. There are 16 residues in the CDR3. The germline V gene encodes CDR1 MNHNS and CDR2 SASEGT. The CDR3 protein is CASSERGALSNQPQHF. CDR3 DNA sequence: TGTGCCAGCAGTGAGAGGGGGGCCCTTAGCAATCAGCCCCAGCATTTT.

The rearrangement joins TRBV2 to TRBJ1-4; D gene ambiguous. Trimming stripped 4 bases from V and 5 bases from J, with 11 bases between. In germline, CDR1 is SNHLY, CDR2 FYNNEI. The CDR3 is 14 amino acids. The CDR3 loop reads CASSGLGENEKLFF. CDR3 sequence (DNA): TGTGCCAGCAGTGGGCTCGGGGAAAATGAAAAACTGTTTTTT.

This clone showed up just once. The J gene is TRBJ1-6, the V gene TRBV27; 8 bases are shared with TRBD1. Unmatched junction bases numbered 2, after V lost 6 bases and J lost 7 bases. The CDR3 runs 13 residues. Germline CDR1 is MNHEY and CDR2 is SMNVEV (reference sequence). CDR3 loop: CASSGQGNSPLHF. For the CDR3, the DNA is TGTGCCAGCAGCGGACAGGGAAATTCACCCCTCCACTTT.

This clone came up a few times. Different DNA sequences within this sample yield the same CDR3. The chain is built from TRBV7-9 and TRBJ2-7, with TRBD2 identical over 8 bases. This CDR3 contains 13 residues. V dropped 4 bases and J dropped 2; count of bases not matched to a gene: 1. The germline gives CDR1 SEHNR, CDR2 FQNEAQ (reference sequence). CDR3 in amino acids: CASSSGGPYEQYF. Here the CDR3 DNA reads TGTGCCAGCAGCTCGGGGGGGCCCTACGAGCAGTACTTC.

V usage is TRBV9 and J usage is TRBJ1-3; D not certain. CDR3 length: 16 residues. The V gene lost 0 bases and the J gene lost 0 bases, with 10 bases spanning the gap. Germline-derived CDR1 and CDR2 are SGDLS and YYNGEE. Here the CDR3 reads CASSVGPDISGNTIYF. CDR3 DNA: TGTGCCAGCAGCGTAGGACCGGATATCTCTGGAAACACCATATATTTT.

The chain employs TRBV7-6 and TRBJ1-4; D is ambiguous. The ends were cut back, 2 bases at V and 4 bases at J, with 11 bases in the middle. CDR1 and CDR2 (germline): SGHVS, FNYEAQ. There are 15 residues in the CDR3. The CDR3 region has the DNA TGTGCCAGCAGCTTAATTGGACGGATTAATGAAAAACTGTTTTTT. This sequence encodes CASSLIGRINEKLFF.

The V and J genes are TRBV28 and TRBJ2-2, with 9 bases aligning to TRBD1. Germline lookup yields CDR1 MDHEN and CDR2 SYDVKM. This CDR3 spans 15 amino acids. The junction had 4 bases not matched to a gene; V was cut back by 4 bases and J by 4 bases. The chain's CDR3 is CASSYTGGSTGELFF. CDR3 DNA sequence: TGTGCCAGCAGTTACACAGGGGGCTCCACCGGGGAGCTGTTTTTT.

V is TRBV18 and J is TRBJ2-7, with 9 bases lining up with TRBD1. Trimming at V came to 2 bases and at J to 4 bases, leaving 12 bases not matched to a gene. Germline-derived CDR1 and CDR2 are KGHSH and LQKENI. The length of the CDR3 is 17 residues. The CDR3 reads CASSPYRPGQGSYEQYF. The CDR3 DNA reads TGTGCCAGCTCACCATATAGACCGGGACAGGGTTCGTACGAGCAGTACTTC.

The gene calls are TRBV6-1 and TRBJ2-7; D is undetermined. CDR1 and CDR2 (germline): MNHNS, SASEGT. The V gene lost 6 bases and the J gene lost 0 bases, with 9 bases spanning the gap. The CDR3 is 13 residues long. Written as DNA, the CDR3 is TGTGCCAGCAGGGGGTACCTCTCCTACGAGCAGTACTTC. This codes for CASRGYLSYEQYF.

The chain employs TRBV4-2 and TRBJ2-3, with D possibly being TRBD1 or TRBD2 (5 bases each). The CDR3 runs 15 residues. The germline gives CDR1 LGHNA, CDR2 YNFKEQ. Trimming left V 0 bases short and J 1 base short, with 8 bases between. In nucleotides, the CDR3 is TGTGCCAGCAGCCAAGAGGGGACGGGCACAGATACGCAGTATTTT. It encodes CASSQEGTGTDTQYF.

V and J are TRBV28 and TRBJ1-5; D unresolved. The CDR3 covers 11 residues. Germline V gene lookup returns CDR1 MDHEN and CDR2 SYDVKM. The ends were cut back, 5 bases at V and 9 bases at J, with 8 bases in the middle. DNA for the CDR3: TGTGCCAGCAGTCCCGCGGGGCCCCAGCATTTT. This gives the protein CASSPAGPQHF.

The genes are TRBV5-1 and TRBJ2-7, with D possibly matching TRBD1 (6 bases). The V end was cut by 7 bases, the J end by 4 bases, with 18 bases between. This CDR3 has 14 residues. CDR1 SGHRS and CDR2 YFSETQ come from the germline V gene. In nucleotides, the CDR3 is TGCGCCAGCGGATTAAGAGGGGGTATTTACGAGCAGTACTTC. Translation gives CASGLRGGIYEQYF.

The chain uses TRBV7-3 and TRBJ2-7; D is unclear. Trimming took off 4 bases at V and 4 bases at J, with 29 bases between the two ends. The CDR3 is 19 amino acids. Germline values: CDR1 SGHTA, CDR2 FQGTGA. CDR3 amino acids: CASSSIILQRSKGSYEQYF. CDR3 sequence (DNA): TGTGCCAGCAGCTCGATAATCCTCCAACGATCCAAAGGCAGTTACGAGCAGTACTTC.

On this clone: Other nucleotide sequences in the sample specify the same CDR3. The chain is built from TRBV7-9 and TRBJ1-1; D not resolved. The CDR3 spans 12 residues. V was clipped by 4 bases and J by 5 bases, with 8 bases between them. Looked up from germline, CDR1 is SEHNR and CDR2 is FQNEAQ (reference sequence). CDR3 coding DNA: TGTGCCAGCAGCTCCGGACTGACTGAAGCTTTCTTT. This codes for CASSSGLTEAFF. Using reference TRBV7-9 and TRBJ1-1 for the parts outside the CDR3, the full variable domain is DTGVSQNPRHKITKRGQNVTFRCDPISEHNRLYWYRQTLGQGPEFLTYFQNEAQLEKSRLLSDRFSAERPKGSFSTLEIQRTEQGDSAMYLCASSSGLTEAFFGQGTRLTVV.